These 17 T cell receptor beta chains were sequenced from one sample in a study of T cell responses to AZD1222 COVID-19 vaccine. TCRdb keeps only in-frame clones here, not all; method: immunoSEQ multiplex PCR. This sample has around 150,000 clones, with about four fifths found just once. Sample: peripheral blood, taken on day 0 of AZD1222 vaccination. The receptors come from an adult in good health.

CDR3 residues: CASSSLQGQGANNEQFF. CDR3 coding DNA: TGTGCCAGTAGTTCTCTCCAGGGACAGGGGGCAAACAATGAGCAGTTCTTC. The J gene is TRBJ2-1, the V gene TRBV19; 12 nucleotides line up with TRBD1. Germline V gene data show CDR1 as LNHDA and CDR2 as SQIVND (reference sequence). The J segment lost 5 bases and the V segment lost 5 bases, leaving 10 bases of the junction unmatched. The CDR3 contains 17 residues.

V usage is TRBV5-1 and J usage is TRBJ1-6, with TRBD1 identical over 9 bases. The junction had 17 bases not matched to a gene; V was cut back by 5 bases and J by 5 bases. The length of the CDR3 is 19 residues. The germline CDR1 and CDR2 sequences are SGHRS and YFSETQ. The DNA of the CDR3 is TGCGCCAGCAGATCCGCGGGCGGGGACAGGGCCTTGAATAATTCACCCCTCCACTTT. Translated, it gives CASRSAGGDRALNNSPLHF.

The rearrangement links TRBV30 to TRBJ2-7; TRBD1 agrees at 10 bases. Germline CDR1 reads GTSNPN; CDR2 reads SVGIG (reference sequence). The J segment lost 1 base and the V segment lost 2 bases, leaving 5 bases of the junction unmatched. CDR3 length: 15 residues. This chain's CDR3 is CAWSSGQGPSYEQYF. CDR3 nucleotide sequence: TGTGCCTGGAGTTCGGGACAGGGGCCTTCCTACGAGCAGTACTTC.

The chain couples TRBV5-6 to TRBJ2-7, with a tentative D call TRBD2 (5 bases). In germline, CDR1 is SGHDT, CDR2 YYEEEE. Trimming took off 1 base at V and 6 bases at J, with 14 bases between the two ends. This CDR3 comprises 14 residues. The CDR3 bases are TGTGCCAGCAGCTTGACTTCGGGGTTTACCGAGCAGTACTTC. Amino acid sequence: CASSLTSGFTEQYF.

This chain links TRBV7-6 with TRBJ2-7; 7 bases are shared with TRBD1. Germline V gene sequence: CDR1 SGHVS, CDR2 FNYEAQ. Trimming took 5 bases from V and 2 from J; bases not matched to a gene: 3. The CDR3 runs to 13 residues. This chain's CDR3 is CASSQQGPYEQYF. CDR3 bases: TGTGCCAGCAGCCAACAGGGGCCCTACGAGCAGTACTTC.

This rearrangement joins TRBV28 to TRBJ1-2; TRBD1 might be the D (5 bases). Germline CDR1 is MDHEN and CDR2 is SYDVKM. V was cut by 2 bases and J by 7 bases, with 14 bases left in between. This CDR3 region has 14 residues. For the CDR3, the DNA is TGTGCCAGCAGTTTAGGAGGGGTCGGCGGTGGCTACACCTTC. This sequence encodes CASSLGGVGGGYTF.

This chain links TRBV30 with TRBJ2-5; D remains unclear. CDR3 length: 11 amino acids. Germline V gives CDR1 GTSNPN, CDR2 SVGIG (reference sequence). V shed 2 bases and J shed 2 bases, with 3 bases lying between them. CDR3 nucleotides: TGTGCCTGGAGTCAACAAGAGACCCAGTACTTC. Its protein product is CAWSQQETQYF.

CDR3 bases: TGTGCCAGCAGTCCAATGGGTCCAAACTATGGCTACACCTTC. This encodes CASSPMGPNYGYTF. The V and J genes are TRBV28 and TRBJ1-2; D ambiguous. The V gene's germline CDR1 is MDHEN and CDR2 SYDVKM. V was clipped by 5 bases and J by 2 bases, with 12 bases between them. The CDR3 is 14 amino acids.

The CDR3 sequence is CASSVDFGQGDYGYTF. CDR3 bases: TGTGCCAGCAGTGTGGACTTTGGACAGGGCGACTATGGCTACACCTTC. The rearrangement joins TRBV6-4 to TRBJ1-2; TRBD1 aligns across 8 bases. Germline values: CDR1 MRHNA, CDR2 SNTAGT. This CDR3 has 16 residues. The J segment lost 3 bases and the V segment lost 4 bases, leaving 10 bases of the junction unmatched.

V gene TRBV4-1 combines with J gene TRBJ2-7; TRBD2 might be the D (7 bases). V shed 0 bases and J shed 1 base, with 13 bases lying between them. Germline assignment: CDR1 MGHRA and CDR2 YSYEKL. This CDR3 has 16 residues. The DNA of the CDR3 is TGCGCCAGCAGCCAAGAGTCACAGGGACTATCCTACGAGCAGTACTTC. It codes for CASSQESQGLSYEQYF.

The chain has TRBV25-1 and TRBJ1-2; D remains unclear. V was shortened by 6 bases and J by 3 bases, with 14 bases between the two germline ends. The CDR3 length is 14 residues. Germline V gives CDR1 MGHDK, CDR2 SYGVNS. This chain's CDR3 is CASRSAGPDYGYTF. The CDR3 region has the DNA TGTGCCAGCAGATCGGCAGGTCCGGACTATGGCTACACCTTC.

The rearrangement uses TRBV3-1 (or the pseudogene TRBV3-2) and TRBJ1-2; 12 bases match TRBD1. Germline CDR1 is LGHDT and CDR2 is YNNKEL (reference sequence). Trimming cost V 1 base and J 4 bases; bases outside gene matches: 1. The CDR3 has 15 residues. The CDR3 bases are TGTGCCAGCAGCCAAGTGGGACAGGGGGCCTATGGCTACACCTTC. This codes for CASSQVGQGAYGYTF.

The chain employs TRBV24-1 and TRBJ2-5; 10 nucleotides agree with TRBD1. V trimming: 5 bases; J trimming: 3 bases; junction bases outside the gene matches: 8. This CDR3 spans 16 amino acids. CDR1 is KGHDR, CDR2 SFDVKD, per germline. The CDR3 spells CATSGTAGTGEETQYF. CDR3 sequence (DNA): TGTGCCACCAGTGGCACCGCCGGGACAGGGGAAGAGACCCAGTACTTC.

The rearrangement joins TRBV29-1 to TRBJ1-1; no firm D call. CDR3 length equals 13 residues. Per the germline V gene, CDR1 is SQVTM and CDR2 is ANQGSEA. The CDR3 spells CAAAFRLNTEAFF. The CDR3 DNA is TGCGCGGCAGCGTTCCGCCTGAACACTGAAGCTTTCTTT.

V and J are TRBV18 and TRBJ1-4; D is perhaps TRBD1 (6 bases). The ends were cut back, 2 bases at V and 7 bases at J, with 11 bases in the middle. CDR3 length: 14 residues. Germline V gives CDR1 KGHSH, CDR2 LQKENI. DNA of the CDR3: TGTGCCAGCTCACCAGCCGGGACAACTGAAAAACTGTTTTTT. Translated, it gives CASSPAGTTEKLFF. Together with reference TRBV18 and TRBJ1-4, the CDR3 gives the full variable domain: NAGVMQNPRHLVRRRGQEARLRCSPMKGHSHVYWYRQLPEEGLKFMVYLQKENIIDESGMPKERFSAEFPKEGPSILRIQQVVRGDSAAYFCASSPAGTTEKLFFGSGTQLSVL.

This sequence joins TRBV28 and TRBJ2-1; 8 positions agree with TRBD1. From germline, CDR1 is MDHEN and CDR2 SYDVKM. The CDR3 contains 14 residues. Unmatched junction bases numbered 6, after V lost 5 bases and J lost 6 bases. The CDR3 sequence: CASSLTGVINEQFF. CDR3 DNA: TGTGCCAGCAGTCTGACAGGGGTTATCAATGAGCAGTTCTTC.

V is TRBV28 and J is TRBJ1-3; 9 bases line up with TRBD1. V shed 11 bases, J shed 2 bases, and the junction held 4 bases outside the gene matches. The germline CDR1 and CDR2 sequences are MDHEN and SYDVKM. CDR3 length equals 13 residues. Here the CDR3 DNA reads TGTGCCTCGGGGGACAGGGCTGGAAACACCATATATTTT. Its translation is CASGDRAGNTIYF.